The following is a T cell receptor (beta chain) sequence with its context. Its antigen is currently unknown. One junction end disagrees with the germline gene, perhaps due to a read error. Distinct nucleotide sequences in the sample also encode this CDR3. These data come from a study of cytomegalovirus exposure and HLA in healthy donors. Study in general: There were over 350 genotyped donors. Of these, about 81% fell in the genetic ancestry cluster associated with self-reported Caucasian donors. Study-wide results and caveats: TCR beta V- and J-gene trimming, according to a later analysis, was linked to a missense DCLRE1C variant.

13 Jbeta primers and 60 Vbeta primers were used for the PCR. As handled by the study authors: In a later analysis, of 80 million or so unique beta chains, about 12 million appeared in at least two donors. Profiling relied on immunoSEQ multiplex PCR, and the TCRdb table lists in-frame clones only, not all of them. Clone size and V and J calls were adopted from that table, with D and trimming inferred from the DNA. The sample records about 110,000 clones, less than 85% being singletons. Germline CDR1 is SGHTA and CDR2 is FQGTGA. The CDR3 contains 17 residues. V is TRBV7-3 and J is TRBJ1-5; TRBD1 agrees at 7 bases. Input material: PBMCs. The source is a woman aged 40-49 years in good health and CMV-seropositive. CDR3 in DNA: TGTGCCAGCAGCTTAGGCGTCGAGAGGGGGCTTGTTCAGCCCCAACATTTT. Its translation is CASSLGVERGLVQPQHF.